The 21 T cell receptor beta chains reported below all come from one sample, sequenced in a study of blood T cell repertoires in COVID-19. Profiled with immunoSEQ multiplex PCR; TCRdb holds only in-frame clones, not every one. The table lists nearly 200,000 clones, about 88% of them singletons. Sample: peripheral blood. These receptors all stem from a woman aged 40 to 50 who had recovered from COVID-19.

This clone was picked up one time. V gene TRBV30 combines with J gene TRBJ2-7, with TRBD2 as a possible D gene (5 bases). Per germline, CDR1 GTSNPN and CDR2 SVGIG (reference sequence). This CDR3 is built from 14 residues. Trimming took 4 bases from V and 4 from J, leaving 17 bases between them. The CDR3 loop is CAWNSGRAVYEQYF. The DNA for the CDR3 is TGTGCCTGGAATTCTGGGCGGGCCGTATACGAGCAGTACTTC.

CDR3 in amino acids: CASSLSEGRLLHF. CDR3 coding DNA: TGTGCCAGCAGCTTATCGGAGGGGCGTCTCCTCCACTTT. The chain employs TRBV7-2 and TRBJ1-6, with a tentative D call TRBD1 (5 bases). CDR3 size: 13 residues. The V end was cut by 2 bases, the J end by 15 bases, with 14 bases between. Germline V gene data show CDR1 as SGHTA and CDR2 as FQGNSA. The full variable domain, completed using reference TRBV7-2 and TRBJ1-6, is GAGVSQSPSNKVTEKGKDVELRCDPISGHTALYWYRQSLGQGLEFLIYFQGNSAPDKSGLPSDRFSAERTGGSVSTLTIQRTQQEDSAVYLCASSLSEGRLLHFGNGTRLTVT.

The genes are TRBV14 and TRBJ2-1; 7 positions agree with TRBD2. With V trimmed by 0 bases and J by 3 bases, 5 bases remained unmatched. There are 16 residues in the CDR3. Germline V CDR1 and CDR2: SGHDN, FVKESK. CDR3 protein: CASSQDGGSSYNEQFF. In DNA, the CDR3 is TGTGCCAGCAGCCAAGACGGGGGGAGTAGCTACAATGAGCAGTTCTTC. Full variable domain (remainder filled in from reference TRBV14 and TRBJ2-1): EAGVTQFPSHSVIEKGQTVTLRCDPISGHDNLYWYRRVMGKEIKFLLHFVKESKQDESGMPNNRFLAERTGGTYSTLKVQPAELEDSGVYFCASSQDGGSSYNEQFFGPGTRLTVL.

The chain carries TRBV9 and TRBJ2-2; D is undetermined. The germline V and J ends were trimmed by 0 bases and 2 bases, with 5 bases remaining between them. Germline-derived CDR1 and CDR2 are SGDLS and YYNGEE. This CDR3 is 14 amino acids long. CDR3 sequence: CASSVVANTGELFF. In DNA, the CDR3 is TGTGCCAGCAGCGTAGTGGCAAACACCGGGGAGCTGTTTTTT.

The CDR3 DNA reads TGTGCCAGCAGTTTACAGGGTGGGACTGAAGCTTTCTTT. It specifies CASSLQGGTEAFF. The V gene is TRBV12-3 or TRBV12-4, the J gene TRBJ1-1; a weak D match, TRBD1 (5 bases). The germline V and J ends were trimmed by 2 bases and 5 bases, with 9 bases remaining between them. The CDR3 extends over 13 amino acids.

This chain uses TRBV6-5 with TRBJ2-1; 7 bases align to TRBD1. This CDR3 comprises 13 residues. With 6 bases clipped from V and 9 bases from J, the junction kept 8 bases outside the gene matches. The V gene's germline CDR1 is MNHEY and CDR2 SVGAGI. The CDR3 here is CASSRQGLSEQFF. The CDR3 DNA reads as TGTGCCAGCAGCCGACAGGGTCTAAGTGAGCAGTTCTTC.

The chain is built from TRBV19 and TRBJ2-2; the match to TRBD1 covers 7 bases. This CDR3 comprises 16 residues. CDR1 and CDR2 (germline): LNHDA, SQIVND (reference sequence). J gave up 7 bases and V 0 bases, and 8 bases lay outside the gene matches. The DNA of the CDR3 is TGTGCCAGTAGTATAGATCGAAGACAGGGAAGCGGGGAGCTGTTTTTT. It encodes CASSIDRRQGSGELFF. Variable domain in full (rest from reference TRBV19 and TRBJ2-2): DGGITQSPKYLFRKEGQNVTLSCEQNLNHDAMYWYRQDPGQGLRLIYYSQIVNDFQKGDIAEGYSVSREKKESFPLTVTSAQKNPTAFYLCASSIDRRQGSGELFFGEGSRLTVL.

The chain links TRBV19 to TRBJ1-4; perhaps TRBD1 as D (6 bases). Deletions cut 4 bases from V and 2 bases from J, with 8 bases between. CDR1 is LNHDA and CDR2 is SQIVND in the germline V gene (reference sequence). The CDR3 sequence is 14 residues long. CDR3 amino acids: CASSTDRTNEKLFF. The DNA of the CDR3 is TGTGCCAGTAGTACAGACAGGACTAATGAAAAACTGTTTTTT. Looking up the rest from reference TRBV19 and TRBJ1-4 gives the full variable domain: DGGITQSPKYLFRKEGQNVTLSCEQNLNHDAMYWYRQDPGQGLRLIYYSQIVNDFQKGDIAEGYSVSREKKESFPLTVTSAQKNPTAFYLCASSTDRTNEKLFFGSGTQLSVL.

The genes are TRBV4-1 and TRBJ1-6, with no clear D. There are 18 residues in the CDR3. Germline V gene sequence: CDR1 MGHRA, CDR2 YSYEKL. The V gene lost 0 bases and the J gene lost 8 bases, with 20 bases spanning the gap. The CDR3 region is CASSQDSLRLGEDSPLHF. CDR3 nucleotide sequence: TGCGCCAGCAGCCAAGATTCCCTTCGCCTCGGGGAGGATTCACCCCTCCACTTT.

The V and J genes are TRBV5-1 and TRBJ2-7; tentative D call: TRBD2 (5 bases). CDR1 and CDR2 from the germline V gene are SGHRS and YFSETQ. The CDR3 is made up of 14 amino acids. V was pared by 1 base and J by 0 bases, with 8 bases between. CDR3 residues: CASSLNGDSYEQYF. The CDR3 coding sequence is TGCGCCAGCAGCTTGAACGGGGACTCCTACGAGCAGTACTTC.

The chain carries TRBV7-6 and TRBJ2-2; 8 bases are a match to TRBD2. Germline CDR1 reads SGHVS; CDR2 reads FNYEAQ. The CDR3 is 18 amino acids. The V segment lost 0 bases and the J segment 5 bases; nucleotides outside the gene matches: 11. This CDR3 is CASSLALWVAGRTGELFF. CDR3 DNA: TGTGCCAGCAGCTTAGCTCTATGGGTAGCGGGACGGACCGGGGAGCTGTTTTTT.

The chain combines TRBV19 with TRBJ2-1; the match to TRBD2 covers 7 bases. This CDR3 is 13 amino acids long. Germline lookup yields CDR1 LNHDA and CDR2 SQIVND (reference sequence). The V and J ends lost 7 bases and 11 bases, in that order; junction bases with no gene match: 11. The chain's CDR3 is CASTLGAGLQQFF. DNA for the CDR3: TGTGCCAGTACCCTCGGAGCGGGATTGCAGCAGTTCTTC.

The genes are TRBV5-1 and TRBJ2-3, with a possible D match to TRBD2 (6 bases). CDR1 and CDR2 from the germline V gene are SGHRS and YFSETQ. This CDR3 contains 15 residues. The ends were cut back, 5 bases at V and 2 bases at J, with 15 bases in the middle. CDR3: CASSFGTPYTDTQYF. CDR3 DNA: TGCGCCAGCAGTTTCGGGACTCCCTACACAGATACGCAGTATTTT. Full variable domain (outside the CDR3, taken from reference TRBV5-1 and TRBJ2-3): KAGVTQTPRYLIKTRGQQVTLSCSPISGHRSVSWYQQTPGQGLQFLFEYFSETQRNKGNFPGRFSGRQFSNSRSEMNVSTLELGDSALYLCASSFGTPYTDTQYFGPGTRLTVL.

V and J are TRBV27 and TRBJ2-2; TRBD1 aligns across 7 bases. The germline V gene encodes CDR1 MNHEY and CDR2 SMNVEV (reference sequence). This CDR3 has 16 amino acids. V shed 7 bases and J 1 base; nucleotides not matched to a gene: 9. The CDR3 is CASNQGVQGNTGELFF. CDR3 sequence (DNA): TGTGCCAGCAACCAGGGGGTGCAGGGGAACACCGGGGAGCTGTTTTTT.

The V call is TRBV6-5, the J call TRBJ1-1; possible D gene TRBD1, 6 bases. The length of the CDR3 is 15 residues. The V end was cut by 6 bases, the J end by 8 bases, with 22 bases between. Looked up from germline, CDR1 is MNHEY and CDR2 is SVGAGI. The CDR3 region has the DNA TGTGCCAGCAGCCGTAACCTCCGGGACAAAAGGGAAGCTTTCTTT. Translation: CASSRNLRDKREAFF.

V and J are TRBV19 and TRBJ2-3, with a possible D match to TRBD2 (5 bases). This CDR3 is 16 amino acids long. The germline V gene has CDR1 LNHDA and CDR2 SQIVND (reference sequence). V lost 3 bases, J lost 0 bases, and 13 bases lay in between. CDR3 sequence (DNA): TGTGCCAGTAGTATGCGCAGGAGGACTAGCACAGATACGCAGTATTTT. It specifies CASSMRRRTSTDTQYF.

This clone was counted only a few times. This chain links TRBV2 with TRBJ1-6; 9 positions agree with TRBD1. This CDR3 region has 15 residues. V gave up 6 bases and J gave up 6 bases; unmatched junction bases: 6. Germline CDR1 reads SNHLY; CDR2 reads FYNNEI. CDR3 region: CASRGQGRINSPLHF. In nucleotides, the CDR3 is TGTGCCAGCAGGGGACAGGGCCGTATTAATTCACCCCTCCACTTT.

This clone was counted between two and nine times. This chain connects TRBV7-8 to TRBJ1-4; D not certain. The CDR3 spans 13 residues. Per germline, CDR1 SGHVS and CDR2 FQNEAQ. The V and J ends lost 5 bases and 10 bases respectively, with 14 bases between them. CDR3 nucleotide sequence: TGTGCCAGCAGCCGAGTGAGGTCGGGAAAACTGTTTTTT. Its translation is CASSRVRSGKLFF.

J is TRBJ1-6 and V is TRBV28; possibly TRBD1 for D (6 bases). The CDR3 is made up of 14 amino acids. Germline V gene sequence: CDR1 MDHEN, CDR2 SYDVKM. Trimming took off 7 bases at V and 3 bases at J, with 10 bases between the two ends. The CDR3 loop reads CASNGGLYNSPLHF. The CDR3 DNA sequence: TGTGCCAGCAACGGGGGGCTCTATAATTCACCCCTCCACTTT.

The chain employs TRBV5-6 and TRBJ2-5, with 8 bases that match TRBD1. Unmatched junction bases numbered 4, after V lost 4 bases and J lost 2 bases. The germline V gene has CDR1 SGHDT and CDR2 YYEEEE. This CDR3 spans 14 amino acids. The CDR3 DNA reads TGTGCCAGCAGCCCCGGACAGGGACAAGAGACCCAGTACTTC. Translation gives CASSPGQGQETQYF.

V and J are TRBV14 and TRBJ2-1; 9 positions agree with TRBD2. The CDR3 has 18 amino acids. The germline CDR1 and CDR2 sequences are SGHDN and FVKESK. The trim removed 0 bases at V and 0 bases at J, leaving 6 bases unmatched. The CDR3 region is CASSQDLSGRISYNEQFF. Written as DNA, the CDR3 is TGTGCCAGCAGCCAAGATCTCAGCGGGAGGATCTCCTACAATGAGCAGTTCTTC.